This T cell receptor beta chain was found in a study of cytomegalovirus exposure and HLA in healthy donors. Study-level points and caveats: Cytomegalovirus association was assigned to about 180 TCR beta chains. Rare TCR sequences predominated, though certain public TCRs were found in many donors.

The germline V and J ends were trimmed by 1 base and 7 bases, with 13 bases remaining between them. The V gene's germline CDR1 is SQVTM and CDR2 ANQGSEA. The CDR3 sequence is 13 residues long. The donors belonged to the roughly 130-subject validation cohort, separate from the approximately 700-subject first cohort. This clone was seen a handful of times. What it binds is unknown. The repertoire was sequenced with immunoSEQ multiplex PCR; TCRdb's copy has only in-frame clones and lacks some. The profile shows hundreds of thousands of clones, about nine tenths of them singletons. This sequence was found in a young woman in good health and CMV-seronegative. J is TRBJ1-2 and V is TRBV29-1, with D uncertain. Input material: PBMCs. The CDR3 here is CSVEVAHPGGYTF. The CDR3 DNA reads TGCAGCGTTGAAGTGGCTCATCCGGGTGGCTACACCTTC.